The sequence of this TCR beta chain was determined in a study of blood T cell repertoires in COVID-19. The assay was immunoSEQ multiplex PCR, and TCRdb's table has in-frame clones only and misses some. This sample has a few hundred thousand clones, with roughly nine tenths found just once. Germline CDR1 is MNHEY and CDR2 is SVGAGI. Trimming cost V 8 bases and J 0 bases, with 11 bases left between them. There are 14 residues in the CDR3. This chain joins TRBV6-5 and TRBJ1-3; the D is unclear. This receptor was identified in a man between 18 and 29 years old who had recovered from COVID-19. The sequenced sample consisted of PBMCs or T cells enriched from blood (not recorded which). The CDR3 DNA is TGTGCCAGCGCACAGCAGAGCTCTGGAAACACCATATATTTT. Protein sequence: CASAQQSSGNTIYF.